The present TCR beta chain was sequenced within a study of Graves' ophthalmopathy and Graves' hyperthyroidism. Clinical symptoms, serum thyroxine, TRAb, thyroid ultrasound and orbital computed tomography were relied on for diagnosis. This clonotype was counted at least ten times. Amplification of TCR beta CDR3 regions used RNA transcripts. First-round RT-PCR with HTBI primers preceded a second-round multiplex PCR. TCRdb reanalysed the multiplex PCR reads using MiXCR and keeps one entry per CDR3 protein. Of some 1.1 million distinct CDR3 sequences listed, less than 45% are singletons. CDR3 length: 12 residues.

The sample was peripheral blood or thyroid tissue (not recorded which). This chain joins TRBV12-3 or TRBV12-4 and TRBJ1-2, with no clear D. This receptor was obtained from an adult man with Graves' hyperthyroidism. The CDR3 nucleotides read TGTGCTAACCTCAGGCAAAGCTATGGCTACACCTTC. Translating gives CANLRQSYGYTF.